This TCR beta chain was profiled in a study of blood T cell repertoires in COVID-19 (dated by TCRdb to about 2020). Turning to the overall study: Collaborator samples came from the United States, Italy and Spain and covered acute and convalescent phases of COVID-19. The prospective study material was composed of cDNA or gDNA derived from T cells, B-cell-depleted T cells, or PBMCs. Subjects who had been exposed to COVID-19, were actively infected with it, or had recovered from it provided the deeply sampled blood TCRbeta repertoires that made up the dataset. The repertoires were released in a freely available public database meant as a resource for research on the immune response to SARS-CoV-2. Samples came from the ongoing ImmuneRACE study (first 160 participants) plus 1,254 subjects from 6 global collaborators. The sample metadata nearly always contained a de-identified subject ID, COVID-19 status, age in years and sex. Where available, HLA class I and class II types were obtained from metadata supplied by the sample provider rather than from assay-based typing.

V loses 5 bases at its end and J loses 3 bases; junction bases beyond the gene matches: 10. Reading the germline V gene (reference sequence) gives CDR1 SEHNR and CDR2 FQNEAQ. Inclusive of the bounding cysteine and phenylalanine, the CDR3 is 17 residues long. CDR3 DNA is the only sequence kept; it has 51 bases, read in frame from the first base. TCRbeta CDR3 regions were amplified from genomic DNA by means of the immunoSEQ Assay, a bias-controlled multiplex PCR. On the study's bioinformatics: The number of nucleated cells in each sample was estimated by amplification of reference gene primers within the assay. To quantify the absolute abundance of each unique TCRbeta CDR3 rearrangement, sequence reads were collapsed and filtered. For each sample, productive Simpson clonality was calculated by taking the square root of Simpson's diversity index across productive rearrangements. Held by TCRdb, this immuneACCESS table contains in-frame sequences only and omits some clones. Under half of the omission traces to an unresolved V gene where checked; the cause of the rest is unknown. The V and J calls and clone size are taken from that table; D and trimming were inferred from the DNA. The sample contains more than 110,000 clones, about 86% of them found a single time. The ten top clones hold around 7.8% of the sample.

What the research found in general, with its limitations: How much clinical and demographic metadata was included differed by source and by participant, and the metadata was provided uncurated.

Each collaborating institution followed its own protocols to collect whole blood in K2EDTA tubes. For TCRbeta analysis, collaborators shipped samples as frozen whole blood, isolated PBMCs, or DNA extracted from either of those sample types. Concerning this clone: Its antigen specificity is not known. No base-level quality is on record; no much larger clone is a single base apart.

The chain is assembled from TRBV7-9 and TRBJ2-2, and 9 junctional nucleotides match TRBD1. The receptor's source is a human donor in a cohort sampled during active COVID-19. Sample: peripheral blood. Here the CDR3 is given as CASSHRGRGADTGELFF. The nucleotide sequence is given as TGTGCCAGCAGCCACAGGGGGCGCGGTGCGGACACCGGGGAGCTGTTTTTT.